This TCR beta chain came from a study of blood T cell repertoires in COVID-19. In the study overall: The United States, Italy and Spain provided the acute and convalescent COVID-19 samples.

There are 16 residues in the CDR3. Germline V CDR1 and CDR2: LNHNV, YYDKDF (reference sequence). With 5 bases clipped from V and 4 bases from J, the junction kept 10 bases outside the gene matches. The assay was immunoSEQ multiplex PCR, and TCRdb's table has in-frame clones only and misses some. Found here are over 95,000 clones, about 85% of them singletons; the top ten hold less than 15%. This clone was detected once. The V call is TRBV15, the J call TRBJ1-2, with 10 bases matching TRBD1. The receptor was isolated from a human donor in a cohort sampled during active COVID-19. Sample: peripheral blood. The CDR3 region has the DNA TGTGCCACCAGCCGGGACAGGGGAGACGTTGGCTATGGCTACACCTTC. Amino acids: CATSRDRGDVGYGYTF.